One and the same sample provided the 21 T cell receptor beta chains below, sequenced in a study of cytomegalovirus exposure and HLA in healthy donors. PCR primers comprised 60 Vbeta and 13 Jbeta primers. This table comes from immunoSEQ multiplex PCR, and its TCRdb copy is limited to in-frame clones, with some not included. This sample carries 140,000 to 150,000 clones, about three quarters of them seen once, and the ten largest clones take 3%. The specimen sequenced was PBMCs. These TCRs come from a man between 35 and 55 years old in good health and CMV-seropositive.

As DNA, the CDR3 is TGTGCCAGCAGCGTCCGACAGGGGATTTCGAACACTGAAGCTTTCTTT. Translated, it gives CASSVRQGISNTEAFF. The J gene is TRBJ1-1, the V gene TRBV11-2; 8 positions agree with TRBD1. Germline values: CDR1 SGHAT, CDR2 FQNNGV. J lost 1 base, V lost 5 bases, and 9 bases had no gene match. The CDR3 covers 16 residues.

The chain is built from TRBV27 and TRBJ1-1; D may be TRBD1 (6 bases). V was cut by 1 base and J by 5 bases, with 17 bases left in between. This CDR3 is 16 amino acids long. Germline CDR1 and CDR2: MNHEY and SMNVEV (reference sequence). CDR3 nucleotides: TGTGCCAGCAGTTTATTAACGGGGGGCAGATGGACTGAAGCTTTCTTT. It yields the protein CASSLLTGGRWTEAFF.

This clone has more than one count but fewer than ten. The chain has TRBV6-5 and TRBJ2-7, with D perhaps TRBD2 (5 bases). Germline assignment: CDR1 MNHEY and CDR2 SVGAGI. CDR3 length equals 14 residues. The V end lost 0 bases, the J end lost 4 bases, and 10 bases lay between the germline ends. CDR3 bases: TGTGCCAGCAGTTACTCGTACGGGGAATACGAGCAGTACTTC. Residues: CASSYSYGEYEQYF.

This clone was picked up a small number of times. This chain links TRBV5-1 with TRBJ2-5; TRBD1 matches 8 bases. The CDR3 has 16 amino acids. Germline assignment: CDR1 SGHRS and CDR2 YFSETQ. V trimming: 2 bases; J trimming: 6 bases; junction bases outside the gene matches: 12. CDR3: CASSFSGQGYSKTQYF. Written as DNA, the CDR3 is TGCGCCAGCAGCTTCTCCGGACAGGGTTACTCAAAGACCCAGTACTTC.

The chain joins TRBV28 to TRBJ2-5; possible D gene TRBD2, 7 bases. This CDR3 has 14 amino acids. Trimming shortened V by 6 bases and J by 5 bases, and 16 bases separated the two germline ends. Germline CDR1 MDHEN, CDR2 SYDVKM. The CDR3: CASRKGGVEETQYF. In DNA, the CDR3 is TGTGCCAGCAGAAAAGGGGGGGTGGAGGAGACCCAGTACTTC.

The gene calls are TRBV18 and TRBJ2-3, with D unresolved. CDR1 and CDR2 from the germline V gene are KGHSH and LQKENI. Between the trimmed V and J ends, which lost 2 bases and 2 bases, there was a span of 8 bases. The CDR3 extends over 14 amino acids. In DNA, the CDR3 is TGTGCCAGCTCACCAACCCAGGCCACAGATACGCAGTATTTT. Protein: CASSPTQATDTQYF. The whole variable domain, remainder taken from reference TRBV18 and TRBJ2-3, is NAGVMQNPRHLVRRRGQEARLRCSPMKGHSHVYWYRQLPEEGLKFMVYLQKENIIDESGMPKERFSAEFPKEGPSILRIQQVVRGDSAAYFCASSPTQATDTQYFGPGTRLTVL.

The chain is built from TRBV5-6 and TRBJ1-2; D uncertain. This CDR3 spans 13 amino acids. The germline V gene has CDR1 SGHDT and CDR2 YYEEEE. V was shortened by 5 bases and J by 8 bases, with 16 bases between the two germline ends. CDR3 loop: CASRASEVSGYTF. CDR3 bases: TGTGCCAGCAGAGCAAGCGAAGTCTCGGGCTACACCTTC.

This clone was observed a single time. The J gene is TRBJ1-4, the V gene TRBV5-5; TRBD1 matches 8 bases. This CDR3 has 15 amino acids. CDR1 is SGHKS, CDR2 YYEKEE, per germline (reference sequence). With V trimmed by 2 bases and J by 3 bases, 3 bases remained unmatched. CDR3 residues: CASSFATGANEKLFF. CDR3 bases: TGTGCCAGCAGCTTCGCGACAGGGGCTAATGAAAAACTGTTTTTT.

This clone has a handful of counts. The chain couples TRBV7-2 to TRBJ1-1; 11 bases are a match to TRBD1. Germline V CDR1 and CDR2: SGHTA, FQGNSA. J lost 1 base, V lost 6 bases, and 7 bases had no gene match. There are 16 residues in the CDR3. DNA for the CDR3: TGTGCCAGCAGGGGACAGGGGGTGTATAAGAACACTGAAGCTTTCTTT. Protein: CASRGQGVYKNTEAFF. Based on the CDR3 plus reference TRBV7-2 and TRBJ1-1, the full variable domain is GAGVSQSPSNKVTEKGKDVELRCDPISGHTALYWYRQSLGQGLEFLIYFQGNSAPDKSGLPSDRFSAERTGGSVSTLTIQRTQQEDSAVYLCASRGQGVYKNTEAFFGQGTRLTVV.

The chain has TRBV28 and TRBJ2-3; D perhaps matches TRBD2 (7 bases). Germline assignment: CDR1 MDHEN and CDR2 SYDVKM. The CDR3 is made up of 14 amino acids. The ends were cut back, 2 bases at V and 7 bases at J, with 13 bases in the middle. Here the CDR3 reads CASSLSGTTNTQYF. The CDR3 nucleotides read TGTGCCAGCAGTTTAAGCGGGACAACAAATACGCAGTATTTT.

Here the CDR3 reads CASSKLRVVSGELFF. CDR3 DNA sequence: TGTGCCAGCAGCAAATTGCGAGTAGTTTCCGGGGAGCTGTTTTTT. The chain couples TRBV21-1 to TRBJ2-2; TRBD2, the table's D call, was not compared with the DNA. TRBV21-1 is a recognized pseudogene. The CDR3 consists of 15 residues.

The chain is built from TRBV6-1 and TRBJ2-7; 11 bases are a match to TRBD1. The V segment lost 3 bases and the J segment 6 bases; nucleotides outside the gene matches: 10. The germline CDR1 and CDR2 sequences are MNHNS and SASEGT. The CDR3 spans 16 residues. The CDR3 here is CASSDRGGQGGVEQYF. CDR3 nucleotides: TGTGCCAGCAGTGACCGAGGGGGACAGGGGGGCGTCGAGCAGTACTTC.

The rearrangement joins TRBV6-5 to TRBJ1-2, with D perhaps matching TRBD1 (6 bases). Trimming shortened V by 8 bases and J by 4 bases, and 17 bases separated the two germline ends. Germline V gene data show CDR1 as MNHEY and CDR2 as SVGAGI. The CDR3 has 14 amino acids. CDR3 nucleotides: TGTGCCAGCGGTTTACAGGAGACAGGCTATGGCTACACCTTC. Translating gives CASGLQETGYGYTF.

The chain joins TRBV27 to TRBJ2-7; D remains unclear. From germline, CDR1 is MNHEY and CDR2 SMNVEV (reference sequence). V was trimmed by 3 bases and J by 3 bases, leaving 12 bases between them. The CDR3 spans 14 residues. The DNA for the CDR3 is TGTGCCAGCAGTTTTGGAGACTCGAGCTACGAGCAGTACTTC. Translated: CASSFGDSSYEQYF.

The V call is TRBV10-3, the J call TRBJ1-2, with 11 bases that match TRBD1. From germline, CDR1 is ENHRY and CDR2 SYGVKD. Trimming cost V 7 bases and J 10 bases; bases outside gene matches: 8. CDR3 length: 13 residues. The CDR3 coding sequence is TGTGCCATCACTACCGGGACAGGGGGTGACTACACCTTC. As protein: CAITTGTGGDYTF.

The rearrangement links TRBV25-1 to TRBJ1-2, with TRBD1 identical over 8 bases. This CDR3 spans 14 amino acids. Looked up from germline, CDR1 is MGHDK and CDR2 is SYGVNS. V lost 1 base, J lost 4 bases, and 2 bases stayed unmatched. In nucleotides, the CDR3 is TGTGCCAGCAGTGAATCAGGGGGCGGCTATGGCTACACCTTC. Translating gives CASSESGGGYGYTF.

The CDR3 DNA sequence: TGCAGCGTTGAACTAGGACAGCGCTACGAGCAGTACTTC. Translated: CSVELGQRYEQYF. This chain connects TRBV29-1 to TRBJ2-7, with D perhaps TRBD1 (6 bases). This CDR3 is 13 amino acids long. Germline lookup yields CDR1 SQVTM and CDR2 ANQGSEA. V was trimmed by 2 bases and J by 3 bases, leaving 11 bases between them.

The chain employs TRBV28 and TRBJ1-5; perhaps TRBD1 as D (5 bases). This CDR3 comprises 15 residues. V lost 3 bases to trimming and J lost 0 bases, with 9 bases between them. Germline V gene data show CDR1 as MDHEN and CDR2 as SYDVKM. The CDR3 here is CASSFPDSSNQPQHF. As DNA, the CDR3 is TGTGCCAGCAGTTTTCCAGACAGTAGCAATCAGCCCCAGCATTTT. The whole variable domain, remainder taken from reference TRBV28 and TRBJ1-5, is DVKVTQSSRYLVKRTGEKVFLECVQDMDHENMFWYRQDPGLGLRLIYFSYDVKMKEKGDIPEGYSVSREKKERFSLILESASTNQTSMYLCASSFPDSSNQPQHFGDGTRLSIL.

This clone was seen at least ten times. This chain joins TRBV6-4 and TRBJ2-2; D perhaps matches TRBD2 (6 bases). The germline gives CDR1 MRHNA, CDR2 SNTAGT. This CDR3 comprises 14 residues. The V gene lost 8 bases and the J gene lost 1 base, with 11 bases spanning the gap. CDR3 loop: CASSSGWNTGELFF. CDR3 bases: TGTGCCAGCTCCAGCGGGTGGAACACCGGGGAGCTGTTTTTT.

This clone was counted only a few times. This chain uses TRBV4-1 with TRBJ1-1; D is ambiguous. The CDR3 covers 16 residues. CDR1 and CDR2 (germline): MGHRA, YSYEKL. Trimming stripped 0 bases from V and 3 bases from J, with 14 bases between. CDR3 loop: CASSQDAARRDTEAFF. The CDR3 coding sequence is TGCGCCAGCAGCCAAGATGCGGCCAGGAGGGACACTGAAGCTTTCTTT.

This sequence joins TRBV27 and TRBJ2-7, with a tentative D call TRBD2 (5 bases). Germline values: CDR1 MNHEY, CDR2 SMNVEV (reference sequence). This CDR3 is 14 amino acids long. The V end was cut by 6 bases, the J end by 0 bases, with 12 bases between. The CDR3 nucleotides read TGTGCCAGCAGCCCATTTAGCGCCTCCTACGAGCAGTACTTC. It translates to CASSPFSASYEQYF.